The clone carrying this T cell receptor (beta chain) appeared many times. TCRdb reprocessed the 5' RACE reads with MiXCR, giving one entry per CDR3 protein. The repertoire includes about 200,000 distinct CDR3 sequences, about 16% of them detected once, and 2% to 3% sits in the top ten. This CDR3 region has 16 residues. In germline, CDR1 is SGHTA, CDR2 FQGNSA. V was pared by 2 bases and J by 0 bases, with 11 bases between. These data come from a study of T-cell memory formation after mild COVID-19. The source material was PBMCs or a T cell subset sorted from them (not recorded which). The chain employs TRBV7-2 and TRBJ2-4; D is unresolved. The sequence came from an adult woman who had mild COVID-19 (a few samples of this study predate the infection). Cell type and time point are not known. The CDR3 reads CASSLPGVVAKNIQYF. For the CDR3, the DNA is TGTGCCAGCAGCTTACCTGGAGTAGTAGCCAAAAACATTCAGTACTTC.